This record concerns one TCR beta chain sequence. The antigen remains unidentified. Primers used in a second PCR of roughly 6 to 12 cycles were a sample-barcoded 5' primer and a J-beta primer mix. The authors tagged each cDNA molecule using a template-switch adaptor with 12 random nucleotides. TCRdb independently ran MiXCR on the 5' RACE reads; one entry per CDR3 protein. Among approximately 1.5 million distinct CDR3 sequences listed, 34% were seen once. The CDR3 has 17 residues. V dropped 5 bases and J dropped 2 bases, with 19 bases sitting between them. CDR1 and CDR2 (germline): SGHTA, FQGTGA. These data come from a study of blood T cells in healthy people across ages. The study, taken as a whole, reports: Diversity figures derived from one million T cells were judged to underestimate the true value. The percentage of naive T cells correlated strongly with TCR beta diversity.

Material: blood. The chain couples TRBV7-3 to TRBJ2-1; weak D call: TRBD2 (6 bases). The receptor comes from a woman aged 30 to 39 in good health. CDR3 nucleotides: TGTGCCAGCAGCGTACAAGGGACTCCACAACCCTACAATGAGCAGTTCTTC. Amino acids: CASSVQGTPQPYNEQFF.